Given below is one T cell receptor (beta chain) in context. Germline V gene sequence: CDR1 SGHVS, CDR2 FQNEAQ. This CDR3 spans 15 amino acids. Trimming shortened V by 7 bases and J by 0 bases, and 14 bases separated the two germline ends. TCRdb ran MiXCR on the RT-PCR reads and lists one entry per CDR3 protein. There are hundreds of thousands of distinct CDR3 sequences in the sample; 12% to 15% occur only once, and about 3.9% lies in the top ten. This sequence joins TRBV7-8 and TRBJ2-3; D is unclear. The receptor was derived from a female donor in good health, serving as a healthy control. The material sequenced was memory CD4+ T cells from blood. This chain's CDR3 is CASTRLGGSTDTQYF. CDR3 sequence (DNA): TGTGCCAGCACCCGGTTAGGCGGTAGCACAGATACGCAGTATTTT.